The clone carrying this TCR beta chain was observed a few times. Its target is unknown. The sample belongs to a study of response to subunit inactivated influenza vaccine. TCRdb reprocessed the RT-PCR reads with MiXCR, giving one entry per CDR3 protein. Of approximately 570,000 distinct CDR3 sequences listed, 7.5% to 8.5% were seen once; the top ten hold 13%. With 4 bases clipped from V and 10 bases from J, the junction kept 8 bases outside the gene matches. The germline CDR1 and CDR2 sequences are SGHRS and YFSETQ. This CDR3 is built from 14 residues. Regarding the study as a whole: Authors suggested seasonal influenza vaccinations each recruit few new T cells.

The specimen comprised PBMCs from blood, sampled about 23 months after vaccination. The V call is TRBV5-1, the J call TRBJ1-6, with 7 bases identical to TRBD1. This TCR was recovered from a man aged 45 to 75 who received an inactivated influenza vaccine. The CDR3 coding sequence is TGCGCCAGCAGCCGGGACAGTGGAGGATCACCCCTCCACTTT. Residues: CASSRDSGGSPLHF.